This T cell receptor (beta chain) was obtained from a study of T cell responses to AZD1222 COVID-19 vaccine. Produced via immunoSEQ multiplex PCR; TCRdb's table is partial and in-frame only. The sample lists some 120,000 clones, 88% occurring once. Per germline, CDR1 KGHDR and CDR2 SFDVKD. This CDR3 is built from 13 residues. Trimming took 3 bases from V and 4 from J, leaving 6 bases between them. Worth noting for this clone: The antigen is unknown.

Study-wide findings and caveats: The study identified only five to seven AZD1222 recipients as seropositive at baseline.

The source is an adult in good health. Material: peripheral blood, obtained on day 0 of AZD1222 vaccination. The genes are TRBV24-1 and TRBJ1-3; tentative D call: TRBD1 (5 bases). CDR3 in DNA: TGTGCCACCAGTGATGGGGCAGGAAACACCATATATTTT. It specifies CATSDGAGNTIYF.